Below, 23 T cell receptor beta chains from the same sample are listed, as sequenced in a study of blood T cell repertoires in COVID-19 (dated by TCRdb to about 2020). The library was built by means of the immunoSEQ multiplex PCR assay. TCRdb took this table from immuneACCESS and kept in-frame rearrangements with V and J called. Such tables lack part of the clones; where checked against another copy, unresolved V genes explain under half of the gap, and the rest is unexplained. This sample holds some 340,000 clones; 83% were observed only once. The top ten hold 2.5% to 3.5% of the sample. The sequencing input was peripheral blood. The receptors derive from a man aged 25 to 40 with active or convalescent COVID-19.

The chain carries TRBV4-3 and TRBJ1-2; D may be TRBD1 (5 bases). Per the germline V gene, CDR1 is LGHNA and CDR2 is YSLEER. The CDR3 loop spans 15 amino acids. The ends were cut back, 0 bases at V and 4 bases at J, with 12 bases in the middle. This CDR3 reads CASSQDFGGAYGYTF. In nucleotides, the CDR3 is TGCGCCAGCAGCCAAGATTTCGGGGGAGCCTATGGCTACACCTTC.

This rearrangement joins TRBV5-4 to TRBJ2-1, with TRBD1 as a possible D gene (6 bases). This CDR3 is built from 12 residues. V lost 4 bases and J lost 6, with 8 bases in between. The germline CDR1 and CDR2 sequences are SGHNT and YYREEE (reference sequence). The CDR3 bases are TGTGCCAGCAGCAGACAGGTCAATGAGCAGTTCTTC. Protein: CASSRQVNEQFF.

The rearrangement uses TRBV4-1 and TRBJ2-2; D not resolved. Germline CDR1 reads MGHRA; CDR2 reads YSYEKL. There are 13 residues in the CDR3. V lost 6 bases and J 6 bases, leaving 11 bases between the germline ends. DNA for the CDR3: TGCGCCAGCAGTCCACCCCACTCCGGGGAGCTGTTTTTT. Translation: CASSPPHSGELFF.

The rearrangement links TRBV4-3 to TRBJ1-1; no clear D. Germline assignment: CDR1 LGHNA and CDR2 YSLEER. The CDR3 is made up of 16 amino acids. With 3 bases removed from V and 1 base from J, the gap between germline ends came to 15 bases. CDR3: CASSQSPGPENTEAFF. CDR3 DNA: TGCGCCAGCAGCCAGTCCCCGGGTCCAGAGAACACTGAAGCTTTCTTT.

This rearrangement joins TRBV5-1 to TRBJ1-4; a weak D match, TRBD1 (6 bases). This CDR3 is 16 amino acids long. Trimming removed 0 bases from V and 5 bases from J, with 14 bases in between. Per the germline V gene, CDR1 is SGHRS and CDR2 is YFSETQ. The CDR3, as DNA: TGCGCCAGCAGCTTGGTAGGCTCCAGGGGCAATGAAAAACTGTTTTTT. This gives the protein CASSLVGSRGNEKLFF.

The chain employs TRBV19 and TRBJ2-6; 8 bases are a match to TRBD2. Germline values: CDR1 LNHDA, CDR2 SQIVND (reference sequence). Germline trimming cut 0 bases from V and 4 bases from J; bases unmatched to any gene: 11. This CDR3 comprises 19 residues. The CDR3 DNA reads TGTGCCAGTAGTATAGAAGACAGCGGGAGAATTGCGGGGGCCAACGTCCTGACTTTC. Amino acids: CASSIEDSGRIAGANVLTF.

J is TRBJ2-2 and V is TRBV3-1 (or the pseudogene TRBV3-2), with D possibly being TRBD2 (5 bases). The germline gives CDR1 LGHDT, CDR2 YNNKEL (reference sequence). Trimming cost V 2 bases and J 6 bases, with 7 bases left between them. The CDR3 length is 13 residues. CDR3 in DNA: TGTGCCAGCAGCCAACGGCGGGCCGGGGAGCTGTTTTTT. This translates into CASSQRRAGELFF.

V gene TRBV14 combines with J gene TRBJ2-7; tentative D call: TRBD1 (6 bases). V was trimmed by 1 base and J by 6 bases, leaving 10 bases between them. Germline-derived CDR1 and CDR2 are SGHDN and FVKESK. CDR3 length: 13 amino acids. The CDR3 protein is CASSQVNRAEQYF. CDR3 coding DNA: TGTGCCAGCAGCCAAGTAAACAGGGCCGAGCAGTACTTC.

Here the CDR3 DNA reads TGTGCCAGCAGCGCACTCGGGACAGGGAATGAAAAACTGTTTTTT. Its translation: CASSALGTGNEKLFF. The rearrangement joins TRBV11-3 to TRBJ1-4, with 9 nucleotides matching TRBD1. V trimming: 5 bases; J trimming: 5 bases; junction bases outside the gene matches: 6. CDR3 length: 15 amino acids. CDR1 and CDR2 (germline): SGHNT, YENEEA.

The rearrangement joins TRBV7-3 to TRBJ2-3, with D possibly TRBD2 on 6 matching bases. This CDR3 is 13 amino acids long. Germline CDR1 is SGHTA and CDR2 is FQGTGA. The V gene lost 5 bases and the J gene lost 6 bases, with 12 bases spanning the gap. The CDR3 region is CASSRGLSDTQYF. The CDR3 bases are TGTGCCAGCAGCCGGGGGTTGTCGGATACGCAGTATTTT.

The chain is built from TRBV7-2 and TRBJ1-1, with TRBD1 as a possible D gene (5 bases). CDR1 and CDR2 from the germline V gene are SGHTA and FQGNSA. Trimming took off 3 bases at V and 6 bases at J, with 8 bases between the two ends. The CDR3 is 12 amino acids. CDR3 residues: CASSFLGAEAFF. DNA of the CDR3: TGTGCCAGCAGCTTCTTAGGGGCTGAAGCTTTCTTT.

The chain combines TRBV19 with TRBJ2-1; D perhaps matches TRBD2 (5 bases). Trimming pared 1 base from V and 0 bases from J, leaving 10 bases between. Per the germline V gene, CDR1 is LNHDA and CDR2 is SQIVND (reference sequence). The CDR3 is 16 amino acids. CDR3 loop: CASSIVSGSSYNEQFF. The CDR3 DNA reads as TGTGCCAGTAGTATAGTGTCGGGGAGCTCCTACAATGAGCAGTTCTTC.

The chain recombines TRBV9 with TRBJ2-7; 10 nucleotides align to TRBD2. This CDR3 comprises 16 residues. Germline V gene sequence: CDR1 SGDLS, CDR2 YYNGEE. Losses at the gene ends were 2 bases for V and 1 base for J; bases not matched to a gene: 6. The chain's CDR3 is CASSVLGTSVSYEQYF. The CDR3 DNA reads as TGTGCCAGCAGCGTCCTCGGGACTAGCGTTTCCTACGAGCAGTACTTC.

The sample holds a few counts of this clone. The rearrangement uses TRBV7-9 and TRBJ1-5, with no clear D. V lost 3 bases to trimming and J lost 4 bases, with 7 bases between them. This CDR3 is built from 13 residues. Germline loops: CDR1 SEHNR, CDR2 FQNEAQ (reference sequence). The CDR3 protein is CASSFSGNQPQHF. In DNA form, the CDR3 reads TGTGCCAGCAGCTTCTCGGGAAATCAGCCCCAGCATTTT.

The chain combines TRBV6-5 with TRBJ1-6; D ambiguous. Trimming pared 5 bases from V and 0 bases from J, leaving 5 bases between. The germline CDR1 and CDR2 sequences are MNHEY and SVGAGI. The CDR3 is made up of 14 amino acids. CDR3 nucleotides: TGTGCCAGCAGTAAGAGCTCCTATAATTCACCCCTCCACTTT. This translates into CASSKSSYNSPLHF.

V and J are TRBV10-1 and TRBJ2-3; 7 bases match TRBD2. The germline V gene has CDR1 WNHNN and CDR2 SYGVQD (reference sequence). This CDR3 comprises 11 residues. The junction had 11 bases not matched to a gene; V was cut back by 10 bases and J by 13 bases. For the CDR3, the DNA is TGCGCCACCTACGCGGGACTACCCAAGTATTTT. The encoded protein is CATYAGLPKYF.

The chain employs TRBV28 and TRBJ2-2; weak D call: TRBD1 (6 bases). Trimming stripped 4 bases from V and 0 bases from J, with 9 bases between. Germline CDR1 reads MDHEN; CDR2 reads SYDVKM. The CDR3 runs to 15 residues. CDR3: CASSYGQPNTGELFF. The CDR3 nucleotides are TGTGCCAGCAGTTACGGACAGCCGAACACCGGGGAGCTGTTTTTT.

DNA for the CDR3: TGTGCCAGCAGCGGCGGCCACAGGAGGGACACCATATATTTT. Translated: CASSGGHRRDTIYF. The chain is built from TRBV5-8 and TRBJ1-3; possible D gene TRBD1, 5 bases. This CDR3 has 14 amino acids. Germline CDR1 is SGHTS and CDR2 is YDEGEE. V was trimmed by 4 bases and J by 8 bases, leaving 16 bases between them.

The rearrangement joins TRBV3-1 (or the pseudogene TRBV3-2) to TRBJ1-2; D gene ambiguous. The CDR3 is 15 amino acids. Trimming removed 4 bases at V and 3 bases at J, with 15 bases between. Germline lookup yields CDR1 LGHDT and CDR2 YNNKEL (reference sequence). The CDR3 DNA reads as TGTGCCAGCAGCCCAAGAGCGGCAGCATACTATGGCTACACCTTC. Translation: CASSPRAAAYYGYTF.

The CDR3 bases are TGTGCCAGCAGTTTAAACAGGGATCGTCAGCCCCAGCATTTT. It specifies CASSLNRDRQPQHF. This chain links TRBV6-6 with TRBJ1-5; D might be TRBD1 (6 bases). Trimming stripped 4 bases from V and 6 bases from J, with 13 bases between. In germline, CDR1 is MNHNY, CDR2 SVGAGI (reference sequence). The CDR3 sequence is 14 residues long.

The chain combines TRBV3-1 (or the pseudogene TRBV3-2) with TRBJ1-1; D might be TRBD1 (5 bases). The length of the CDR3 is 14 residues. Trimming took off 4 bases at V and 4 bases at J, with 13 bases between the two ends. In germline, CDR1 is LGHDT, CDR2 YNNKEL (reference sequence). The CDR3 here is CASSRQGSGTEAFF. The CDR3 DNA sequence: TGTGCCAGCAGCCGGCAGGGTTCTGGCACTGAAGCTTTCTTT.

This clone has just a few counts. J is TRBJ2-7 and V is TRBV28, with 13 bases fitting TRBD2. J was trimmed by 3 bases and V by 7 bases; bases with no gene match: 6. This CDR3 is 15 amino acids long. Per the germline V gene, CDR1 is MDHEN and CDR2 is SYDVKM. In DNA form, the CDR3 reads TGTGCCAGCATCCAACTAGCGGGAGGGGGCTACGAGCAGTACTTC. Its protein is CASIQLAGGGYEQYF.

The gene calls are TRBV18 and TRBJ2-3, with 7 bases lining up with TRBD2. V shed 0 bases, J shed 2 bases, and the junction held 8 bases outside the gene matches. The germline CDR1 and CDR2 sequences are KGHSH and LQKENI. This CDR3 spans 17 amino acids. The CDR3 DNA reads TGTGCCAGCTCACCACCTGAGCGGGGCCTATCCACAGATACGCAGTATTTT. Amino acid sequence: CASSPPERGLSTDTQYF.